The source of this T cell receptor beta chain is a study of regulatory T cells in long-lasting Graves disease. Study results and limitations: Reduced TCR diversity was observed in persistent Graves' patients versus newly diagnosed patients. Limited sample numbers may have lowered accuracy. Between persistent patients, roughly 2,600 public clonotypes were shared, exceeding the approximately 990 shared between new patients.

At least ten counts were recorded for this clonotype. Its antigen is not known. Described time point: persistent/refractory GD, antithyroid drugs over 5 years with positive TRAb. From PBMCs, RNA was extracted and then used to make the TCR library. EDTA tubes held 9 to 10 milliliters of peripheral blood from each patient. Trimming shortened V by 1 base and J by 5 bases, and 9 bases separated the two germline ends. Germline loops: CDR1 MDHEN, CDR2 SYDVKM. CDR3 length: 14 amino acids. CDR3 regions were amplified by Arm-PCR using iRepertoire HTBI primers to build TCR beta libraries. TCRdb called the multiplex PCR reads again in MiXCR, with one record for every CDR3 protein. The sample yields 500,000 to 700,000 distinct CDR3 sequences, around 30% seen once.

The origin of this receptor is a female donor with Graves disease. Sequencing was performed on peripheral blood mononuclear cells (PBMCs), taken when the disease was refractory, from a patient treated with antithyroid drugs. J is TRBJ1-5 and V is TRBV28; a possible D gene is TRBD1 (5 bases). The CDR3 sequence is CASSLLAGDQPQHF. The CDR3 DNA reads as TGTGCCAGCAGTTTATTAGCGGGGGATCAGCCCCAGCATTTT. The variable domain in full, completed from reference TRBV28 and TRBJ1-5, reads DVKVTQSSRYLVKRTGEKVFLECVQDMDHENMFWYRQDPGLGLRLIYFSYDVKMKEKGDIPEGYSVSREKKERFSLILESASTNQTSMYLCASSLLAGDQPQHFGDGTRLSIL.